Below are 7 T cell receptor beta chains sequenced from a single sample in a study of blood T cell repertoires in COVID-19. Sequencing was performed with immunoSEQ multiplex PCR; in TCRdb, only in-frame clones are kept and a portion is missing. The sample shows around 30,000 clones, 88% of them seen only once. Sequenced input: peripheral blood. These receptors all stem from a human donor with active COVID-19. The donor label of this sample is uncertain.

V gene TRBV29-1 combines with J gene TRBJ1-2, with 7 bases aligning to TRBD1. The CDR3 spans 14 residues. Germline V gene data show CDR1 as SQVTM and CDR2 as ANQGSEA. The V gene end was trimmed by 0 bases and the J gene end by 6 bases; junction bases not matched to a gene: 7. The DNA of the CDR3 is TGCAGCGTTGAAGATACCGGGACAGTCGATGGCTACACCTTC. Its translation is CSVEDTGTVDGYTF.

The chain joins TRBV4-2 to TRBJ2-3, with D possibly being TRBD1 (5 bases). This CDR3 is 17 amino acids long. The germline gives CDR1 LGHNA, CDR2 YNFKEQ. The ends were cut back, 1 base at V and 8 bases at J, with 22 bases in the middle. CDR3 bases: TGTGCCAGCAGCCAAGTACGGACGAAGGGGTGGTTGGTTACGCAGTATTTT. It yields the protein CASSQVRTKGWLVTQYF.

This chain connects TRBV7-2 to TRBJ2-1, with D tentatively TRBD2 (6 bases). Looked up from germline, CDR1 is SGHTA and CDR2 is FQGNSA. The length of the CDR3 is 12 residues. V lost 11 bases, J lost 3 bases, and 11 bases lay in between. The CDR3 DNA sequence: TGTGCCGGCGGGGAAAACTACAATGAGCAGTTCTTC. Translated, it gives CAGGENYNEQFF. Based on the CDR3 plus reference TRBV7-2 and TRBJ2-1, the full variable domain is GAGVSQSPSNKVTEKGKDVELRCDPISGHTALYWYRQSLGQGLEFLIYFQGNSAPDKSGLPSDRFSAERTGGSVSTLTIQRTQQEDSAVYLCAGGENYNEQFFGPGTRLTVL.

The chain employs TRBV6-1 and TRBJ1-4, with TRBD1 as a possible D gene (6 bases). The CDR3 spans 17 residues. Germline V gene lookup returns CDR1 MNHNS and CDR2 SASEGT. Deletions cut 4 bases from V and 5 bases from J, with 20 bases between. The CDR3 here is CASSVKQRWGGNEKLFF. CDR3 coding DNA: TGTGCCAGCAGTGTAAAACAGAGATGGGGGGGCAATGAAAAACTGTTTTTT.

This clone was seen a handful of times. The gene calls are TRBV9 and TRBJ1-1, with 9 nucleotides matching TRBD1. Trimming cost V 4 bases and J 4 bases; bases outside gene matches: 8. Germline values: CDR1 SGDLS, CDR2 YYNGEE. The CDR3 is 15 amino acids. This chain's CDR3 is CASSLIGTGFTEAFF. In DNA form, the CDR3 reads TGTGCCAGCAGCCTAATAGGGACAGGGTTCACTGAAGCTTTCTTT.

The CDR3 coding sequence is TGTGCCAGCAGTTACTCGGCAGGCCGTTCCAGTGGCTACACCTTC. Its protein is CASSYSAGRSSGYTF. The J gene is TRBJ1-2, the V gene TRBV6-2 or TRBV6-3, with D unclear. With 0 bases removed from V and 7 bases from J, the gap between germline ends came to 15 bases. CDR3 length: 15 amino acids. The V gene's germline CDR1 is MNHEY and CDR2 SVGEGT.

CDR3 DNA: TGTGCCACCAGCATTGGGGCGGGGGGGCACCAAGAGACCCAGTACTTC. Its protein is CATSIGAGGHQETQYF. The chain couples TRBV15 to TRBJ2-5; TRBD2 agrees at 9 bases. The CDR3 consists of 16 residues. Germline CDR1 LNHNV, CDR2 YYDKDF (reference sequence). V shed 4 bases, J shed 0 bases, and the junction held 6 bases outside the gene matches.